This T cell receptor (beta chain) was obtained from a study of OX40 agonist ivuxolimab in advanced cancers. Looked up from germline, CDR1 is DFQATT and CDR2 is SNEGSKA (reference sequence). Trimming cost V 3 bases and J 12 bases, with 12 bases left between them. The CDR3 sequence is 11 residues long. Data came from immunoSEQ multiplex PCR; TCRdb stores just in-frame clones and leaves some out. The profile shows approximately 80,000 clones, about 90% of them singletons. The chain couples TRBV20-1 to TRBJ1-5; weak D call: TRBD1 (5 bases). Sample: CD4+ or CD8+ T cells sorted from blood, taken in a trial of the OX40 agonist ivuxolimab. The TCR comes from an adult with an advanced solid tumor such as melanoma, head and neck, liver or kidney cancer. The CDR3 spells CSASLLGGQHF. CDR3 in DNA: TGCAGTGCTAGTCTTCTTGGGGGCCAGCATTTT.